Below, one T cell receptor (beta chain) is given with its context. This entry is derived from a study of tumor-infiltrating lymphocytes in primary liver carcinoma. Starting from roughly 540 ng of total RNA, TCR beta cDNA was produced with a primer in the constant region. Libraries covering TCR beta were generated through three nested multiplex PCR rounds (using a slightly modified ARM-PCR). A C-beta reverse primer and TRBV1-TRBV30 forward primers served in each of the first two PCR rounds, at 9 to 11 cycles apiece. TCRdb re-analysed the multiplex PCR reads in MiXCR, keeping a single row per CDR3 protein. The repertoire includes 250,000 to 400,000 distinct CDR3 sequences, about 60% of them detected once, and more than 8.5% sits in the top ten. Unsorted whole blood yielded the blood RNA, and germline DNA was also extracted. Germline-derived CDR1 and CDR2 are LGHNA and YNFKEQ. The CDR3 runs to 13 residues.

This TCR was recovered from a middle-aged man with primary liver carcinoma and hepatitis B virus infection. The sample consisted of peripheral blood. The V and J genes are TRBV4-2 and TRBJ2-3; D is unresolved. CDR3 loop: CTISQGLRDTQYF. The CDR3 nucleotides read TGTACCATCAGCCAAGGCCTGCGGGATACGCAGTATTTT.